A single sample is the source of the 23 T cell receptor beta chains below, sequenced in a study of blood T cell repertoires in COVID-19. Generated by immunoSEQ multiplex PCR, the TCRdb table keeps only in-frame clones and is missing some. The sample gives over 85,000 clones, 75% to 90% of which show up once; 18% is in the top ten. The sequenced sample was peripheral blood. These receptors all come from a woman older than 75 with acute or convalescent COVID-19.

The chain employs TRBV5-1 and TRBJ2-2, with a possible D match to TRBD2 (7 bases). Per germline, CDR1 SGHRS and CDR2 YFSETQ. This CDR3 has 15 residues. The V end lost 4 bases, the J end lost 3 bases, and 13 bases lay between the germline ends. The CDR3 nucleotides read TGCGCCAGCAGCCTCGTAGGGGGGGACACCGGGGAGCTGTTTTTT. Its protein product is CASSLVGGDTGELFF.

J is TRBJ1-1 and V is TRBV5-1; 7 bases align to TRBD1. The CDR3 is 14 amino acids. Germline assignment: CDR1 SGHRS and CDR2 YFSETQ. The V segment lost 0 bases and the J segment 3 bases; nucleotides outside the gene matches: 2. The chain's CDR3 is CASSLDRGDTEAFF. CDR3 bases: TGCGCCAGCAGCTTGGACAGGGGTGACACTGAAGCTTTCTTT.

The chain has TRBV10-1 and TRBJ1-5; 8 bases map to TRBD1. This CDR3 is built from 18 residues. V gave up 0 bases and J gave up 7 bases; unmatched junction bases: 14. Germline V gene lookup returns CDR1 WNHNN and CDR2 SYGVQD (reference sequence). The CDR3: CASSESLDRAVRGQPQHF. The CDR3 nucleotides read TGCGCCAGCAGTGAGTCGTTGGACAGGGCGGTTCGCGGACAGCCCCAGCATTTT.

This clone showed up just once. V and J are TRBV5-4 and TRBJ2-1; D is perhaps TRBD2 (6 bases). The CDR3 totals 13 residues. Germline CDR1 SGHNT, CDR2 YYREEE (reference sequence). Trimming took 0 bases from V and 9 from J, leaving 10 bases between them. Here the CDR3 reads CASSLAGVGEQFF. CDR3 in DNA: TGTGCCAGCAGCTTGGCGGGGGTTGGTGAGCAGTTCTTC.

The chain uses TRBV5-1 and TRBJ1-1, with D perhaps matching TRBD1 (5 bases). The CDR3 is made up of 14 amino acids. CDR1 SGHRS and CDR2 YFSETQ come from the germline V gene. V dropped 2 bases and J dropped 3 bases, with 11 bases sitting between them. Written as DNA, the CDR3 is TGCGCCAGCAGCTTATGGGGGGGAGACACTGAAGCTTTCTTT. Translating it yields CASSLWGGDTEAFF.

The chain has TRBV5-4 and TRBJ2-3; TRBD2 agrees at 9 bases. V lost 4 bases, J lost 2 bases, and 8 bases stayed unmatched. The CDR3 covers 16 residues. The germline V gene has CDR1 SGHNT and CDR2 YYREEE (reference sequence). The CDR3 nucleotides are TGTGCCAGCAGCGGGCGCGGGGGGGAACTCACAGATACGCAGTATTTT. It is translated as CASSGRGGELTDTQYF.

The genes are TRBV29-1 and TRBJ1-2, with D possibly TRBD1 on 6 matching bases. V was clipped by 5 bases and J by 6 bases, with 10 bases between them. This CDR3 is built from 11 residues. Germline V lookup: CDR1 SQVTM, CDR2 ANQGSEA. The CDR3 here is CSVIYRDGYTF. The CDR3 nucleotides are TGCAGCGTTATATACAGGGATGGCTACACCTTC.

V usage is TRBV29-1 and J usage is TRBJ1-3, with 8 bases aligning to TRBD1. This CDR3 comprises 12 residues. The V gene end was trimmed by 4 bases and the J gene end by 5 bases; junction bases not matched to a gene: 1. In germline, CDR1 is SQVTM, CDR2 ANQGSEA. DNA of the CDR3: TGCAGCGTTGGGACAGGGCGAAACACCATATATTTT. Amino acids: CSVGTGRNTIYF.

This chain connects TRBV5-1 to TRBJ2-6; weak D call: TRBD2 (5 bases). V lost 4 bases and J lost 0, with 5 bases in between. The germline CDR1 and CDR2 sequences are SGHRS and YFSETQ. The CDR3 consists of 14 residues. CDR3 DNA sequence: TGCGCCAGCAGCCTAGCCTCTGGGGCCAACGTCCTGACTTTC. Its protein product is CASSLASGANVLTF.

This chain links TRBV24-1 with TRBJ1-2; TRBD1 matches at 7 bases. The germline V gene has CDR1 KGHDR and CDR2 SFDVKD. The ends lost 4 bases at V and 2 bases at J; junction bases unmatched: 3. There are 14 residues in the CDR3. CDR3 DNA sequence: TGTGCCACCAGTGACCTACAGGGGAACTATGGCTACACCTTC. Residues: CATSDLQGNYGYTF.

The rearrangement joins TRBV6-5 to TRBJ1-1; 12 nucleotides agree with TRBD1. J gave up 8 bases and V 6 bases, and 10 bases lay outside the gene matches. The CDR3 runs to 15 residues. Germline V gives CDR1 MNHEY, CDR2 SVGAGI. Written as DNA, the CDR3 is TGTGCCAGCAGAGAGGGGGACAGGGGGCTTTGGGAAGCTTTCTTT. Protein: CASREGDRGLWEAFF.

V is TRBV24-1 and J is TRBJ2-1; a weak D match, TRBD1 (5 bases). The length of the CDR3 is 16 residues. Trimming cost V 10 bases and J 0 bases, with 18 bases left between them. The germline V gene encodes CDR1 KGHDR and CDR2 SFDVKD. CDR3 DNA sequence: TGTGCCACAGCAGGGTCGCACCCGAGCTCCTACAATGAGCAGTTCTTC. Encoded protein: CATAGSHPSSYNEQFF.

CDR3 residues: CASSLGTSGVDTQYF. CDR3 coding DNA: TGTGCCAGCAGTCTCGGGACTAGCGGGGTGGATACGCAGTATTTT. The chain couples TRBV2 to TRBJ2-3; 13 nucleotides match TRBD2. The V gene end was trimmed by 5 bases and the J gene end by 6 bases; junction bases not matched to a gene: 5. The length of the CDR3 is 15 residues. CDR1 is SNHLY, CDR2 FYNNEI, per germline. Complete variable domain (other parts from reference TRBV2 and TRBJ2-3): EPEVTQTPSHQVTQMGQEVILRCVPISNHLYFYWYRQILGQKVEFLVSFYNNEISEKSEIFDDQFSVERPDGSNFTLKIRSTKLEDSAMYFCASSLGTSGVDTQYFGPGTRLTVL.

The V call is TRBV4-1, the J call TRBJ2-7; possible D gene TRBD1, 5 bases. V shed 0 bases and J shed 0 bases, with 12 bases lying between them. Germline V gives CDR1 MGHRA, CDR2 YSYEKL. The CDR3 covers 16 residues. In DNA form, the CDR3 reads TGCGCCAGCAGCCAAGACAAGGGGTTCCGCTCCTACGAGCAGTACTTC. This gives the protein CASSQDKGFRSYEQYF.

A note on this clone: A read error may account for a junction end that differs from germline. CDR3 bases: TGTGCTAGCAGCTTAGCCAGGGCAGATACGCAGTATTTT. Translated, it gives CASSLARADTQYF. V gene TRBV7-7 combines with J gene TRBJ2-3; possibly TRBD1 for D (5 bases). Germline lookup yields CDR1 SSHAT and CDR2 FNYEAQ (reference sequence). There are 13 residues in the CDR3.

The V gene is TRBV5-4, the J gene TRBJ2-3; D is perhaps TRBD1 (6 bases). In germline, CDR1 is SGHNT, CDR2 YYREEE (reference sequence). The V and J ends lost 2 bases and 2 bases respectively, with 9 bases between them. The CDR3 runs to 14 residues. The CDR3 coding sequence is TGTGCCAGCAGCTTAACAGGGTTCACAGATACGCAGTATTTT. It is translated as CASSLTGFTDTQYF.

V gene TRBV7-2 combines with J gene TRBJ2-5; D gene unclear. V was trimmed by 6 bases and J by 5 bases, leaving 7 bases between them. Per germline, CDR1 SGHTA and CDR2 FQGNSA. The CDR3 spans 11 residues. The CDR3 protein is CASSGVETQYF. The CDR3 DNA is TGTGCCAGCAGTGGAGTGGAGACCCAGTACTTC. The full variable domain, in which reference TRBV7-2 and TRBJ2-5 provide the parts outside the CDR3, is GAGVSQSPSNKVTEKGKDVELRCDPISGHTALYWYRQSLGQGLEFLIYFQGNSAPDKSGLPSDRFSAERTGGSVSTLTIQRTQQEDSAVYLCASSGVETQYFGPGTRLLVL.

This chain joins TRBV27 and TRBJ2-1; D unclear. Germline CDR1 and CDR2: MNHEY and SMNVEV (reference sequence). This CDR3 region has 16 residues. V shed 6 bases and J shed 7 bases, with 22 bases lying between them. CDR3 DNA sequence: TGTGCCAGCAGCCCCTATACCCAAAGCAGAGGAAATGAGCAGTTCTTC. Encoded protein: CASSPYTQSRGNEQFF.

The chain joins TRBV12-5 to TRBJ1-3, with no clear D. This CDR3 is built from 15 residues. CDR1 LGHNT and CDR2 FRNRAP come from the germline V gene. With 0 bases removed from V and 4 bases from J, the gap between germline ends came to 10 bases. In nucleotides, the CDR3 is TGTGCTAGTGGTTTGGTAACGGGGTCAGGAAACACCATATATTTT. Its translation: CASGLVTGSGNTIYF.

V gene TRBV2 combines with J gene TRBJ1-1; 7 nucleotides align to TRBD1. The CDR3 has 12 amino acids. The germline V gene encodes CDR1 SNHLY and CDR2 FYNNEI. Trimming removed 6 bases from V and 7 bases from J; junction bases left unmatched: 5. As DNA, the CDR3 is TGTGCCAGCAGCAACGACAGGGTTGAAGCTTTCTTT. Amino acid sequence: CASSNDRVEAFF.

This clone was counted a few times. V usage is TRBV5-4 and J usage is TRBJ2-5, with D perhaps TRBD1 (6 bases). The germline V gene has CDR1 SGHNT and CDR2 YYREEE (reference sequence). This CDR3 is 15 amino acids long. Trimming removed 2 bases from V and 5 bases from J, with 16 bases in between. CDR3 DNA sequence: TGTGCCAGCAGCTTAAGGACAGCCTCTCGGGAGACCCAGTACTTC. It translates to CASSLRTASRETQYF.

CDR3 in DNA: TGTGCCAGCTCGCCCGCGACGGAGGGGACCTCTGGAAAACTGTTTTTT. Translated, it gives CASSPATEGTSGKLFF. J is TRBJ1-4 and V is TRBV18; a possible D gene is TRBD1 (5 bases). The CDR3 runs to 16 residues. Germline V CDR1 and CDR2: KGHSH, LQKENI. Deletions cut 6 bases from V and 10 bases from J, with 24 bases between.

V and J are TRBV7-2 and TRBJ2-2, with a possible D match to TRBD2 (6 bases). The CDR3 sequence is 16 residues long. The germline gives CDR1 SGHTA, CDR2 FQGNSA. Trimming left V 2 bases short and J 5 bases short, with 15 bases between. The CDR3: CASSLSGLPFTGELFF. DNA of the CDR3: TGTGCCAGCAGCTTATCGGGACTCCCTTTTACCGGGGAGCTGTTTTTT.